This TCR beta chain was sequenced for a study of response to subunit inactivated influenza vaccine. Overall study results and limits: Authors suggested that a seasonal influenza vaccination recruits few new T cells each time.

This clonotype has just a few counts. Its target is unknown. This CDR3 contains 14 residues. The junction had 6 bases not matched to a gene; V was cut back by 8 bases and J by 4 bases. Germline CDR1 reads ENHRY; CDR2 reads SYGVKD. Using its own MiXCR run on the RT-PCR reads, TCRdb lists one record per CDR3 protein. The data hold 400,000 to 650,000 distinct CDR3 sequences, with approximately 6.9% observed a single time. The origin of this receptor is a man between 50 and 75 years old who received an inactivated influenza vaccine. The specimen was PBMCs from blood, collected less than 30 months after vaccination. The chain carries TRBV10-3 and TRBJ1-1; 11 nucleotides match TRBD1. DNA of the CDR3: TGTGCCATCGGACAGGGGGCGGGTGGCACTGAAGCTTTCTTT. Translated, it gives CAIGQGAGGTEAFF.